The 16 T cell receptor beta chains below all came from one sample that was sequenced in a study of regulatory T cells in long-lasting Graves disease. Relying on iRepertoire HTBI primers and Arm-PCR of CDR3 regions, the team built TCR beta libraries. A single record per CDR3 protein comes from TCRdb applying MiXCR to the multiplex PCR reads. The sample contains hundreds of thousands of distinct CDR3 sequences, about 20% of which appear only once. The sample's time point: persistent/refractory GD, antithyroid drugs over 5 years with positive TRAb. The authors made the TCR library using RNA they extracted from PBMCs. The input for sequencing was peripheral blood mononuclear cells (PBMCs), taken when the disease was refractory, from a patient treated with antithyroid drugs. The source of these receptors is a female donor with Graves disease.

Concerning this clonotype itself: A clone one base away is much larger, so this may be a read error. The rearrangement uses TRBV7-9 and TRBJ1-4, with 7 nucleotides matching TRBD1. CDR1 is SEHNR and CDR2 is FQNEAQ in the germline V gene (reference sequence). The CDR3 runs to 14 residues. The V segment lost 5 bases and the J segment 8 bases; nucleotides outside the gene matches: 8. The DNA for the CDR3 is TGTGCCAGCAGCCAGAGACAGGGTGGGGAAAAACTGTTTTTT. This encodes CASSQRQGGEKLFF.

At least ten counts were recorded for this clonotype. This chain links TRBV20-1 with TRBJ1-4, with a weak D call TRBD1 (5 bases). Trimming shortened V by 8 bases and J by 7 bases, and 17 bases separated the two germline ends. The CDR3 has 13 amino acids. CDR1 DFQATT and CDR2 SNEGSKA come from the germline V gene (reference sequence). This chain's CDR3 is CSSPGRGGEKLFF. DNA of the CDR3: TGCAGTTCCCCGGGGAGGGGAGGTGAAAAACTGTTTTTT.

This clonotype was observed many times. Its ends do not fully match the called genes, so a read error is possible. This chain links TRBV12-3 or TRBV12-4 with TRBJ1-1; D is unclear. CDR3 length: 14 residues. The CDR3 region has the DNA TGTGCCAGCAGCTTAGCAGTCATGAACACTGAAGCTTTCTTT. Encoded protein: CASSLAVMNTEAFF.

This clonotype was seen at least ten times. The genes are TRBV2 and TRBJ2-7, with 14 positions matching TRBD2. The CDR3 has 14 amino acids. V was pared by 8 bases and J by 7 bases, with 7 bases of the junction left unmatched. From germline, CDR1 is SNHLY and CDR2 FYNNEI. Written as DNA, the CDR3 is TGTGCCAGCCAGGGACTAGCGGGAGTAGGTGAGCAGTACTTC. Translating gives CASQGLAGVGEQYF.

This clonotype was seen a handful of times. The chain recombines TRBV7-9 with TRBJ1-4; D unclear. Germline V gives CDR1 SEHNR, CDR2 FQNEAQ (reference sequence). V shed 0 bases and J shed 8 bases, with 16 bases lying between them. There are 16 residues in the CDR3. CDR3 loop: CASSLAPGQEKEKLFF. DNA for the CDR3: TGTGCCAGCAGCTTAGCGCCAGGCCAAGAGAAGGAAAAACTGTTTTTT. The whole variable domain, filled in from reference TRBV7-9 and TRBJ1-4, reads DTGVSQNPRHKITKRGQNVTFRCDPISEHNRLYWYRQTLGQGPEFLTYFQNEAQLEKSRLLSDRFSAERPKGSFSTLEIQRTEQGDSAMYLCASSLAPGQEKEKLFFGSGTQLSVL.

The table lists this clonotype with a few counts. This sequence joins TRBV7-9 and TRBJ2-1, with D unresolved. V lost 3 bases and J 9 bases, leaving 9 bases between the germline ends. Germline CDR1 SEHNR, CDR2 FQNEAQ (reference sequence). This CDR3 is built from 12 residues. This CDR3 reads CASSLKAFEQFF. The CDR3, as DNA: TGTGCCAGCAGCTTGAAAGCGTTTGAGCAGTTCTTC.

This clonotype showed up many times. The chain links TRBV29-1 to TRBJ1-2; D uncertain. The CDR3 has 13 residues. V lost 4 bases and J lost 4, with 13 bases in between. CDR1 is SQVTM and CDR2 is ANQGSEA in the germline V gene. The CDR3 reads CSVGTSSIYGYTF. In DNA form, the CDR3 reads TGCAGCGTTGGGACGTCCTCGATCTATGGCTACACCTTC.

This clonotype was seen many times. One end of the junction is discordant with germline, which a read error may explain. The DNA of the CDR3 is TGCGCCAGCAGTCGGGGGGGTCGGGAGACCCAGTACTTC. This gives the protein CASSRGGRETQYF. The J gene is TRBJ2-5, the V gene TRBV27; 8 bases match TRBD2. Germline V CDR1 and CDR2: MNHEY, SMNVEV (reference sequence). The CDR3 is 13 residues long.

This clonotype was observed many times. This chain joins TRBV28 and TRBJ1-1, with D possibly matching TRBD1 (6 bases). Germline lookup yields CDR1 MDHEN and CDR2 SYDVKM. The CDR3 has 11 amino acids. The V and J ends lost 7 bases and 6 bases respectively, with 9 bases between them. In DNA, the CDR3 is TGTGCCAGCATCAGGACAGCTGAAGCTTTCTTT. Residues: CASIRTAEAFF.

V usage is TRBV4-1 and J usage is TRBJ2-7; D ambiguous. The CDR3 has 13 residues. V dropped 4 bases and J dropped 8 bases, with 15 bases sitting between them. Germline CDR1 reads MGHRA; CDR2 reads YSYEKL. The CDR3 loop is CASSLGPSEKQYF. The CDR3 DNA follows: TGCGCCAGCAGCCTGGGCCCCTCGGAAAAGCAGTACTTC.

This clonotype was seen only a few times. V is TRBV7-9 and J is TRBJ2-7; D could derive from TRBD1 or TRBD2 (5 bases each). The germline V gene has CDR1 SEHNR and CDR2 FQNEAQ (reference sequence). The CDR3 spans 15 residues. V lost 2 bases and J lost 0, with 11 bases in between. CDR3 protein: CASSLSGTTSYEQYF. The CDR3 DNA sequence: TGTGCCAGCAGCTTATCCGGGACCACCTCCTACGAGCAGTACTTC.

This sequence joins TRBV11-3 and TRBJ1-2; no firm D call. V dropped 1 base and J dropped 2 bases, with 8 bases sitting between them. Germline V gene sequence: CDR1 SGHNT, CDR2 YENEEA. The CDR3 totals 14 residues. The CDR3 coding sequence is TGTGCCAGCAGCTTAGCTTCCCCCAACTATGGCTACACCTTC. This encodes CASSLASPNYGYTF.

The V and J genes are TRBV27 and TRBJ1-4; no reliable D call. V dropped 4 bases and J dropped 8 bases, with 11 bases sitting between them. The CDR3 has 13 amino acids. Germline assignment: CDR1 MNHEY and CDR2 SMNVEV (reference sequence). Here the CDR3 reads CASSSHQREKLFF. In nucleotides, the CDR3 is TGTGCCAGCAGTTCCCATCAACGGGAAAAACTGTTTTTT.

This clonotype was picked up many times. J is TRBJ2-7 and V is TRBV7-2; D may match TRBD1 or TRBD2 (5 bases each). The CDR3 loop spans 16 amino acids. CDR1 is SGHTA and CDR2 is FQGNSA in the germline V gene. Trimming took off 6 bases at V and 2 bases at J, with 20 bases between the two ends. CDR3 in amino acids: CASSFKGAGATYEQYF. CDR3 coding DNA: TGTGCCAGCAGTTTTAAGGGCGCCGGGGCTACCTACGAGCAGTACTTC.

This clonotype occurred a few times. V and J are TRBV27 and TRBJ1-1; no reliable D call. The CDR3 totals 15 residues. Deletions cut 5 bases from V and 1 base from J, with 14 bases between. Germline V gene data show CDR1 as MNHEY and CDR2 as SMNVEV (reference sequence). The CDR3 spells CASSRPGLRNTEAFF. CDR3 DNA: TGTGCCAGCAGTCGCCCCGGCCTGAGGAACACTGAAGCTTTCTTT.

This chain links TRBV7-3 with TRBJ1-1; a weak D match, TRBD1 (5 bases). V was pared by 3 bases and J by 5 bases, with 19 bases between. The CDR3 consists of 16 residues. Per the germline V gene, CDR1 is SGHTA and CDR2 is FQGTGA. CDR3 sequence (DNA): TGTGCCAGCAGCTTCGATACGGTGCCAGGGCGGACTGAAGCTTTCTTT. This translates into CASSFDTVPGRTEAFF.